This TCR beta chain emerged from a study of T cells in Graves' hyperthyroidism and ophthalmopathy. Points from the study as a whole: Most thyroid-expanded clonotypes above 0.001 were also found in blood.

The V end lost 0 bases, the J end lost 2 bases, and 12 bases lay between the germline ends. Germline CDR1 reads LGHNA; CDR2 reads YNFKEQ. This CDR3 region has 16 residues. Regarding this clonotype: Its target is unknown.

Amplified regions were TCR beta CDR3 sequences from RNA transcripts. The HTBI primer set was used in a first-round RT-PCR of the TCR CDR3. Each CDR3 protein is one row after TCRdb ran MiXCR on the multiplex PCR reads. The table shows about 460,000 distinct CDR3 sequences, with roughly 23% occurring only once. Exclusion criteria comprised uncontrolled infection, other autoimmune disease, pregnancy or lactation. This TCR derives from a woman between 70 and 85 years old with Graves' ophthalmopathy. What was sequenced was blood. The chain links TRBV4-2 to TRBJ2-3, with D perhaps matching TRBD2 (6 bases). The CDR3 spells CASSQEGGGLTDTQYF. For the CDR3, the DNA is TGTGCCAGCAGCCAAGAGGGAGGAGGGCTCACAGATACGCAGTATTTT.